The source of this T cell receptor beta chain is a study of identical twins. The junction had 8 bases not matched to a gene; V was cut back by 0 bases and J by 3 bases. Germline lookup yields CDR1 DFQATT and CDR2 SNEGSKA (reference sequence). This CDR3 contains 16 residues. MiXCR, run by TCRdb on the 5' RACE reads, gives a single entry per CDR3 protein. The data hold under 900,000 distinct CDR3 sequences, with roughly an eighth observed a single time. In addition, the sample was reused for a study of yellow fever vaccine responses in identical twins.

The chain combines TRBV20-1 with TRBJ2-7; 10 bases are shared with TRBD1. The sequenced sample consisted of PBMCs. This receptor was obtained from a woman younger than 30 in good health. In DNA form, the CDR3 reads TGCAGTGCTAGAGATCCCCGGACAGGGGGACTCTACGAGCAGTACGTC. It specifies CSARDPRTGGLYEQYV.